This is a list of T cell receptor beta chains from one sample in a study of Ad26.COV2.S vaccination and SARS-CoV-2 variants. Using immunoSEQ multiplex PCR, the repertoire was profiled, and TCRdb retains in-frame clones only, with some absent. The repertoire consists of approximately 360,000 clones, with 80% to 90% occurring once and the leading ten covering about 8%. The sequenced sample was peripheral blood, obtained in a trial of Ad26.COV2.S vaccine versus placebo. The receptors shown here come from a person between 18 and 60 years old who received the Ad26.COV2.S COVID-19 vaccine or a placebo. CDR3s include the opening cysteine and the closing phenylalanine or tryptophan. The D gene is left open where the match is weak. Clone size is shown for a subset of rows, as once, few, many or a class of expanded clone.

clone_size j_call v_call d_call cdr3_nt cdr3_aa
- TRBJ2-7 TRBV6-2/TRBV6-3 - TGTGCCAGCACCCCAAGAACCCAGGCCGAGCAGTACTTC CASTPRTQAEQYF
- TRBJ1-5 TRBV27 - TGTGCCAGCAGGATTATAGGGGGCAATCAGCCCCAGCATTTT CASRIIGGNQPQHF
once TRBJ2-7 TRBV10-2 - TGCGCCAGCAGTTCAGGGGAGAGCTACGAGCAGTACTTC CASSSGESYEQYF
- TRBJ2-7 TRBV27 TRBD1 TGTGCCAGCAGTCCGACAGGGCTCTACGAGCAGTACTTC CASSPTGLYEQYF
- TRBJ1-2 TRBV19 - TGTGCCAGTAGTATAGATCGGGGACAAGCGAACACCTTC CASSIDRGQANTF
- TRBJ2-5 TRBV7-2 TRBD2 TGTGCCAGCAGCAGACTAGCGGGGGGTTCCGGGGAGACCCAGTACTTC CASSRLAGGSGETQYF
- TRBJ1-1 TRBV4-2 - TGTGCCAGCAGCCAGGCAACGTTAATGAACACTGAAGCTTTCTTT CASSQATLMNTEAFF
- TRBJ2-5 TRBV4-1 TRBD1 TGCGCCAGCAGCCGTACCGGGACAGGGGGGGTTCTGGAGACCCAGTACTTC CASSRTGTGGVLETQYF
- TRBJ2-3 TRBV4-3 - TGCGCCAGCAGCCAAGTGAGTCCGGCAGATACGCAGTATTTT CASSQVSPADTQYF
- TRBJ2-4 TRBV2 - TGTGCCAGCAGTGAATCTTCGAGGGGCAGCATTCAGTACTTC CASSESSRGSIQYF
- TRBJ2-1 TRBV7-2 - TGTGCCAGCAGCTTGACGGAATCGTACAATGAGCAGTTCTTC CASSLTESYNEQFF
- TRBJ2-7 TRBV18 - TGTGCCAGCTCACCTGGGCAGGCCCGATCCTACGAGCAGTACTTC CASSPGQARSYEQYF
- TRBJ2-2 TRBV30 - TGTGCCACGGACATGACGAACACCGGGGAGCTGTTTTTT CATDMTNTGELFF
- TRBJ1-2 TRBV19 - TGTGCCAGTATGTTTAGGCAGGGTGGTGGCTACACCTTC CASMFRQGGGYTF
- TRBJ2-1 TRBV9 - TGTGCCAGCAGCGTAGAGCAGGACTCCTACAATGAGCAGTTCTTC CASSVEQDSYNEQFF
once TRBJ1-2 TRBV11-2 - TGTGCCAGCAGCTTAGAAGGGGTTTATGGCTACACCTTC CASSLEGVYGYTF
- TRBJ2-1 TRBV18 - TGTGCCAGCTCCCCCAAGTCGGGGAGGACGGGAAATGAGCAGTTCTTC CASSPKSGRTGNEQFF
- TRBJ2-5 TRBV18 - TGTGCCAGCTCACCGTCCAGGGTAGAAGAGACCCAGTACTTC CASSPSRVEETQYF
once TRBJ2-5 TRBV7-9 - TGTGCCAGCAGCTTAGATAGGGCCGAGACCCAGTACTTC CASSLDRAETQYF
- TRBJ1-1 TRBV13 TRBD1 TGTGCCAGCAGCGGTCGACAGGGGAACACTGAAGCTTTCTTT CASSGRQGNTEAFF
- TRBJ2-4 TRBV4-2 TRBD2 TGTGCCAGCAGCCTGCCCGGGACTAGTCGCGGCAAAAACATTCAGTACTTC CASSLPGTSRGKNIQYF
- TRBJ2-2 TRBV19 - TGTGCCAGTAGTATAATAGCAGACACCGGGGAGCTGTTTTTT CASSIIADTGELFF
- TRBJ2-7 TRBV19 TRBD2 TGTGCCAGTAGCCACACTAGCGGGGGCTACGAGCAGTACTTC CASSHTSGGYEQYF
- TRBJ2-4 TRBV5-1 - TGCGCCAGCAGCTTTGGAAACGCCAAAAACATTCAGTACTTC CASSFGNAKNIQYF
- TRBJ1-2 TRBV9 - TGTGCCAGCAGCCCTACGGAGAACTATGGCTACACCTTC CASSPTENYGYTF
- TRBJ1-2 TRBV15 - TGTGCCGGACCGGTAAGGGAATTGCGCTACACCTTC CAGPVRELRYTF
- TRBJ1-1 TRBV4-1 TRBD1 TGCGCCAGCAGCAAGGGACAGGGGGCTACTTGGACTGAAGCTTTCTTT CASSKGQGATWTEAFF
once TRBJ1-4 TRBV4-1 - TGCGCCAGCAGCCTCCCTGGGGAAAAACTGTTTTTT CASSLPGEKLFF
- TRBJ1-3 TRBV6-6 - TGTGCCAGCCTCAGGGGAGACACCATATATTTT CASLRGDTIYF
few TRBJ2-7 TRBV7-2 - TGTGCCAGCAGCTTTGGGGGCCGATCCTACGAGCAGTACTTC CASSFGGRSYEQYF
few TRBJ2-7 TRBV5-4 - TGTGCCAGCAGCCCTGGAGGCAGGGACGAGCAGTACTTC CASSPGGRDEQYF
- TRBJ2-5 TRBV21-1 - TGTGCCAGACAGGGAATTTGGGAGACCCAGTACTTC CARQGIWETQYF
- TRBJ1-1 TRBV12-3/TRBV12-4 - TGTGCCAGCAGTTTAGCGCCTGGGACTCGCGCTTTCTTT CASSLAPGTRAFF
- TRBJ1-4 TRBV7-2 - TGTGCCAGCAGCTTACATAAATCGACTAATGAAAAACTGTTTTTT CASSLHKSTNEKLFF
- TRBJ2-2 TRBV19 TRBD2 TGTGCCAGTAGCGCCGGGACTAGCGGGAGGGTAGAGCTGTTTTTT CASSAGTSGRVELFF
- TRBJ2-2 TRBV5-4 - TGTGCCAGCAGCTTCCAGACCGGGGAGCTGTTTTTT CASSFQTGELFF
many TRBJ1-2 TRBV19 - TGTGCCAGTAAGGGACCCGTTGGGCCTTCGCCTAATGGCTACACCTTC CASKGPVGPSPNGYTF
- TRBJ2-7 TRBV6-2/TRBV6-3 - TGTGCCAGCAGTAGTCTCAAGAGACGGACTTCGGGACGGGAGCAGTACTTC CASSSLKRRTSGREQYF
- TRBJ2-2 TRBV4-2 TRBD2 TGTGCCAGCAGCCCCGGGACTAGCGGGGGCGGGGAGCTGTTTTTT CASSPGTSGGGELFF
- TRBJ1-2 TRBV6-1 - TGTGCCAGCAGTGAACTACAGGGCTATGGCTACACCTTC CASSELQGYGYTF
- TRBJ1-3 TRBV30 TRBD1 TGTGCCTGGAGTGGCCGGAAAGGGACAGGGAACTCTGGAAACACCATATATTTT CAWSGRKGTGNSGNTIYF
- TRBJ1-5 TRBV19 - TGTGCCAGTAGTATAGATCAGGGCGGCAATCAGCCCCAGCATTTT CASSIDQGGNQPQHF
- TRBJ2-7 TRBV7-9 TRBD2 TGTGCCAGCAGCCCCGGGGGTAGCGGGGGCTTC CASSPGGSGGF
- TRBJ1-1 TRBV7-9 - TGTGCCAGCAGCCAGGTTGGGGTTGATGAAGCTTTCTTT CASSQVGVDEAFF
- TRBJ2-1 TRBV28 - TGTGCCAGCAGTTACCTTACAGGGAGCTACAATGAGCAGTTCTTC CASSYLTGSYNEQFF
- TRBJ1-2 TRBV2 - TGTGCCAGCAAGATACAGGATGGCTATGGCTACACCTTC CASKIQDGYGYTF
- TRBJ2-3 TRBV7-2 TRBD2 TGTGCCAGCAGCGTTTTAGCGGGAGGAAGTACGCAGTATTTT CASSVLAGGSTQYF